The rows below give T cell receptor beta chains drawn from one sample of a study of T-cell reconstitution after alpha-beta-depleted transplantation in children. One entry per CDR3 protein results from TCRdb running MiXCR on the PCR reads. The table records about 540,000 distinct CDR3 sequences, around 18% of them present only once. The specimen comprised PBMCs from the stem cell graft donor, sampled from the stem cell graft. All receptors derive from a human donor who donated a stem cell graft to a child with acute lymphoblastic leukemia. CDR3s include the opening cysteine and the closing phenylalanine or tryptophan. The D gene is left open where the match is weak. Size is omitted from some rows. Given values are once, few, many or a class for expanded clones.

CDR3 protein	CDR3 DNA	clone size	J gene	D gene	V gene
CASSYFTRRDTNELAKNIQYF	TGTGCCAGCAGCTACTTCACCCGGAGGGACACCAACGAACTAGCCAAAAACATTCAGTACTTC	.	TRBJ2-4	.	TRBV27
CASSVSTGHEQFF	TGTGCCAGCAGCGTCTCTACAGGGCATGAGCAGTTCTTC	many	TRBJ2-1	.	TRBV27
CATSDLDGTEAFF	TGTGCCACCAGTGACCTAGATGGCACTGAAGCTTTCTTT	.	TRBJ1-1	.	TRBV24-1
CASTGQPYNEQFF	TGTGCCAGTACGGGACAGCCCTACAATGAGCAGTTCTTC	few	TRBJ2-1	TRBD1	TRBV9
CASSHRTSGNYNEQFF	TGTGCCAGCAGCCACCGGACTAGCGGGAACTACAATGAGCAGTTCTTC	few	TRBJ2-1	TRBD2	TRBV11-2
CASTQQAAYNEQFF	TGTGCCAGCACCCAACAGGCCGCCTACAATGAGCAGTTCTTC	few	TRBJ2-1	.	TRBV7-9
CSVLNTRDTQYF	TGCAGCGTCCTAAACACTAGAGATACGCAGTATTTT	few	TRBJ2-3	.	TRBV29-1
CASSAWGGDEQFF	TGTGCCAGTAGTGCATGGGGCGGTGATGAGCAGTTCTTC	.	TRBJ2-1	.	TRBV19
CASFGENTGELFF	TGCGCCAGCTTCGGAGAAAACACCGGGGAGCTGTTTTTT	.	TRBJ2-2	.	TRBV5-1
CASSPPLGSDTQYF	TGTGCCAGCAGCCCTCCCCTAGGTTCAGATACGCAGTATTTT	few	TRBJ2-3	.	TRBV7-9
CSGGDYEQYF	TGCAGCGGCGGGGACTACGAGCAGTACTTC	.	TRBJ2-7	.	TRBV29-1
CASSWGDFYEQYF	TGTGCCAGCAGCTGGGGGGACTTTTACGAGCAGTACTTC	.	TRBJ2-7	.	TRBV7-8
CSGDRGQVNEQFF	TGCAGCGGGGACAGGGGGCAGGTCAATGAGCAGTTCTTC	.	TRBJ2-1	TRBD1	TRBV29-1
CASSRGTSGVAKNIQYF	TGTGCCAGCAGCCGGGGGACGTCGGGAGTAGCCAAAAACATTCAGTACTTC	.	TRBJ2-4	.	TRBV7-9
CSAGAGQETQYF	TGCAGTGCTGGGGCGGGGCAGGAGACCCAGTACTTC	.	TRBJ2-5	.	TRBV20-1
CASSPEEGHYQPQHF	TGCGCCAGCTCCCCAGAAGAGGGGCATTATCAGCCCCAGCATTTT	.	TRBJ1-5	.	TRBV5-1
CASRGQGNEQFF	TGTGCCAGCAGGGGACAGGGGAATGAGCAGTTCTTC	.	TRBJ2-1	TRBD1	TRBV5-4
CASSLGFGPLDGEQYF	TGCGCCAGCAGCTTGGGATTTGGCCCCTTAGACGGTGAGCAGTACTTC	few	TRBJ2-7	.	TRBV5-1
CASIALRGREAFF	TGTGCCAGCATCGCCCTCAGGGGCAGGGAAGCTTTCTTT	.	TRBJ1-1	.	TRBV12-3/TRBV12-4
CASSRLQGRDQPQHF	TGTGCCAGCTCACGATTACAGGGCCGGGATCAGCCCCAGCATTTT	few	TRBJ1-5	.	TRBV18
CASSSIEVGAIQQFF	TGTGCCAGCAGCTCAATCGAAGTAGGGGCAATCCAGCAGTTCTTC	few	TRBJ2-1	.	TRBV5-6
CASSPGEAYEQYF	TGTGCCAGCAGCCCAGGGGAGGCCTACGAGCAGTACTTC	.	TRBJ2-7	.	TRBV27
CASSPNNEKLFF	TGTGCCAGCTCACCGAATAATGAAAAACTGTTTTTT	.	TRBJ1-4	.	TRBV18
CASSQNTRQGTISYNEQFF	TGTGCCAGCAGTCAAAATACTCGACAGGGGACCATCTCCTACAATGAGCAGTTCTTC	.	TRBJ2-1	TRBD1	TRBV28
CASSWTSGKVYEQYF	TGTGCCAGTAGTTGGACTAGCGGGAAGGTCTACGAGCAGTACTTC	.	TRBJ2-7	TRBD2	TRBV19
CASSLTSNWDTEAFF	TGTGCCAGCAGCTTAACCTCAAATTGGGACACTGAAGCTTTCTTT	few	TRBJ1-1	.	TRBV7-9
CASSASGLAQVEQYF	TGTGCCAGCAGCGCCTCGGGACTTGCACAGGTCGAGCAGTACTTC	few	TRBJ2-7	.	TRBV9
CASSLPTSGRRTGELFF	TGTGCCAGCAGCTTGCCCACTAGCGGGAGACGAACCGGGGAGCTGTTTTTT	few	TRBJ2-2	TRBD2	TRBV5-6
CATSEAGYGEQFF	TGTGCCACCAGTGAGGCAGGGTACGGTGAGCAGTTCTTC	.	TRBJ2-1	.	TRBV24-1
CASSFREGYYEQYF	TGCGCCAGCAGCTTTCGGGAGGGCTACTACGAGCAGTACTTC	.	TRBJ2-7	TRBD2	TRBV5-1
CASSPSGEYSNQPQHF	TGTGCCAGTAGTCCCTCGGGAGAATATAGCAATCAGCCCCAGCATTTT	.	TRBJ1-5	.	TRBV19
CSARLTSGVFGGELFF	TGCAGTGCTAGATTAACTAGCGGAGTATTCGGCGGGGAGCTGTTTTTT	few	TRBJ2-2	TRBD2	TRBV20-1
CASSKAQGGGNHQPQHF	TGTGCCAGCAGCAAAGCGCAGGGGGGGGGAAACCATCAGCCCCAGCATTTT	.	TRBJ1-5	.	TRBV21-1
CSVLGTSDTGELFF	TGCAGCGTTCTCGGGACTAGCGACACCGGGGAGCTGTTTTTT	.	TRBJ2-2	TRBD2	TRBV29-1
CASSLVEGRSGDTDTQYF	TGTGCCAGCAGCTTAGTCGAAGGTCGTAGCGGGGACACAGATACGCAGTATTTT	few	TRBJ2-3	TRBD2	TRBV7-6
CASSLVTGGASYEQYF	TGTGCCAGCAGCTTAGTAACAGGGGGCGCGTCCTACGAGCAGTACTTC	few	TRBJ2-7	TRBD1	TRBV7-8
CASSHGTSGRAGSEQYF	TGCGCCAGCAGCCATGGGACTAGCGGGAGGGCCGGGAGCGAGCAGTACTTC	few	TRBJ2-7	TRBD2	TRBV4-1
CAGSGSSGANVLTF	TGTGCCGGATCAGGGAGCTCTGGGGCCAACGTCCTGACTTTC	.	TRBJ2-6	.	TRBV28
CARPGQGAYEQYF	TGTGCCAGACCGGGACAGGGAGCCTACGAGCAGTACTTC	few	TRBJ2-7	.	TRBV21-1
CSDRGARNEQFF	TGCAGCGATCGGGGGGCGCGCAATGAGCAGTTCTTC	few	TRBJ2-1	.	TRBV29-1
CASSVVLRVKGTSGSYEQYF	TGTGCCAGCAGCGTAGTTTTGAGAGTTAAAGGGACTAGCGGCTCCTACGAGCAGTACTTC	.	TRBJ2-7	TRBD2	TRBV9
CASRYGVGAYEQYF	TGTGCCAGCAGGTATGGGGTTGGTGCCTACGAGCAGTACTTC	.	TRBJ2-7	.	TRBV27
CASSRGGTGGRNTEAFF	TGTGCCAGCAGTAGGGGAGGGACAGGGGGGAGGAACACTGAAGCTTTCTTT	many	TRBJ1-1	TRBD1	TRBV7-3
CASSPSPLAGGGDEQFF	TGTGCCAGCAGCCCGAGCCCACTAGCGGGAGGAGGGGATGAGCAGTTCTTC	.	TRBJ2-1	TRBD2	TRBV7-9
CASSPSTGVISGANVLTF	TGTGCCAGCAGCCCCTCAACGGGCGTCATCTCTGGGGCCAACGTCCTGACTTTC	few	TRBJ2-6	.	TRBV11-2
CASSPETSGTDTQYF	TGCGCCAGCAGCCCAGAGACTAGCGGAACAGATACGCAGTATTTT	.	TRBJ2-3	TRBD2	TRBV5-1
CASSVSSGPGYEQYF	TGTGCCAGCAGCGTAAGTAGCGGGCCGGGGTACGAGCAGTACTTC	.	TRBJ2-7	TRBD2	TRBV9
CASSLAVGTGYGYTF	TGCGCCAGCAGCCTCGCCGTAGGGACAGGGTATGGCTACACCTTC	few	TRBJ1-2	TRBD1	TRBV5-1
CASSRRTGRRTQPQHF	TGTGCCAGCAGTCGCCGGACAGGGCGGCGCACTCAGCCCCAGCATTTT	.	TRBJ1-5	TRBD1	TRBV12-3/TRBV12-4
CSARVLDSHSPLHF	TGCAGTGCTAGAGTGCTGGACAGCCATTCACCCCTCCACTTT	few	TRBJ1-6	.	TRBV20-1
CASSPDDRGQQYF	TGCGCCAGCAGCCCGGACGACAGGGGACAGCAGTACTTC	few	TRBJ2-7	TRBD1	TRBV5-1
CASSPTGWANYGYTF	TGTGCCAGCAGTCCGACAGGGTGGGCTAACTATGGCTACACCTTC	few	TRBJ1-2	TRBD1	TRBV27